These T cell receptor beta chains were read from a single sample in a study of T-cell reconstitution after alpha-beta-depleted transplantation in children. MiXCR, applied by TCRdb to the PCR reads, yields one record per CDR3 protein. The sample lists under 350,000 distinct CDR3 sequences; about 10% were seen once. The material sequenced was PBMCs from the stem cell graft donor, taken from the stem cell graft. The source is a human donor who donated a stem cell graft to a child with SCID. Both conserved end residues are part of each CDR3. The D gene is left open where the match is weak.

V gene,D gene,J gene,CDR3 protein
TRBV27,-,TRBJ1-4,CASSRISAGQNEKLFF
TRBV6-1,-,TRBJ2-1,CASSETGGPPAEQFF
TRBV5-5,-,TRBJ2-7,CASSLGSGAYEQYF
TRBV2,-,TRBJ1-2,CAIYHLEANYGYTF
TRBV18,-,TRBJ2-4,CASSPQGGKNIQYF
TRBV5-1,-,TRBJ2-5,CASREDGPTQYF
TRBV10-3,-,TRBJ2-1,CAISIGKGPYNEQFF
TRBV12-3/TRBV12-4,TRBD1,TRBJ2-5,CASRGTGGPRETQYF
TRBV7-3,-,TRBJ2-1,CASSSPGRAINEQFF
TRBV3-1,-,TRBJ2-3,CASSQGDSTDTQYF
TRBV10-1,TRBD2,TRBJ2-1,CASSESNRGGEQFF
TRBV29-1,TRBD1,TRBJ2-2,CSVDGRGAGGSWTGELFF
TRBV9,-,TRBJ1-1,CASAGVPNTEAFF
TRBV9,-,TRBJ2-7,CASSASPGTSYERQYF
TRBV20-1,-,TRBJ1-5,CSARDSGPRVFQPQHF
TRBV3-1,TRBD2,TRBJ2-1,CASSQGSGTFHEQFF
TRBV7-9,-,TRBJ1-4,CASSLDSGNEKLFF
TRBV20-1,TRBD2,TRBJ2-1,CSALVVAGSNEQFF
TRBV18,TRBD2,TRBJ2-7,CASSSSGGEFYEQYF
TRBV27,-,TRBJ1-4,CASSFGQANEKLFF
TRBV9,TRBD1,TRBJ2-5,CASSIRDRAYPRPSF
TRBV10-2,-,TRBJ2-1,CASSVDSGYNEQFF
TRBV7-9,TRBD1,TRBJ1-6,CASSMDDRANSPLHF
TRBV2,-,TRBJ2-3,CASSERSATQYF
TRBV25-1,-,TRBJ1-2,CASRSGDYGYTF
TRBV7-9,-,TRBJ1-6,CASSAEYSPLHF
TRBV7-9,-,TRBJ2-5,CASSSLEETQYF
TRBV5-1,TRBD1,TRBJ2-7,CASSLDRDRGPGPYEQYF
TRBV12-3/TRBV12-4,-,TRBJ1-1,CASSSRVLWGTEAFF
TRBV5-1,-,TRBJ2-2,CASTTDVGTGELFF
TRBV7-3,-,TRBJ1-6,CASSLNPGRTSPLHF
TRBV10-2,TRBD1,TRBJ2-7,CASRQGDFSYEQYF
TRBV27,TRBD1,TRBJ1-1,CASSPAPDREVTEAFF
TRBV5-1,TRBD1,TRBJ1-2,CASSPGTGVTYGYTF
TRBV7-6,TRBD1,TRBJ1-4,CASSTGVWGNEKLFF
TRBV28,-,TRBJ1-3,CASSLSAGGTRNTIYF
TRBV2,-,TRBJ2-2,CASLPQPADATGELFF
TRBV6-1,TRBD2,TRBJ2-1,CASSVSGGAYNEQFF
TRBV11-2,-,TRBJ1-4,CASSPRGEKLFF
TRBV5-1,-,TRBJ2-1,CASSPQTTTTYNEQFF
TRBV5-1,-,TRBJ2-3,CASSFKSWTDTQYF
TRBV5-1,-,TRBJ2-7,CASSLGRADEQYF
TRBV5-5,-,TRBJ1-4,CASSLGSDEKLFF
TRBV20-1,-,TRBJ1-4,CSARSRTTNEKLFF
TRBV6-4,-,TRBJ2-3,CASRGQTSFRSTDTQYF
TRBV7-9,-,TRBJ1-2,CASSLVRTGYTF
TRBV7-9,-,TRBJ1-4,CASSLAGIGPNEKLFF
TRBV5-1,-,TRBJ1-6,CASTISTDSPLHF
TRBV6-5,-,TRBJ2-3,CASSLQGDTQYF
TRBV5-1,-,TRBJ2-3,CASSPTGIGTDTQYF
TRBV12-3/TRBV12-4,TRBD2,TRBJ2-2,CASSPRERGGNTGELFF
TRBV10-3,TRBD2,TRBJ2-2,CAITTTGLAGANTGELFF
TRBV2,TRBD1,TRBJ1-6,CASRPGQGASPLHF